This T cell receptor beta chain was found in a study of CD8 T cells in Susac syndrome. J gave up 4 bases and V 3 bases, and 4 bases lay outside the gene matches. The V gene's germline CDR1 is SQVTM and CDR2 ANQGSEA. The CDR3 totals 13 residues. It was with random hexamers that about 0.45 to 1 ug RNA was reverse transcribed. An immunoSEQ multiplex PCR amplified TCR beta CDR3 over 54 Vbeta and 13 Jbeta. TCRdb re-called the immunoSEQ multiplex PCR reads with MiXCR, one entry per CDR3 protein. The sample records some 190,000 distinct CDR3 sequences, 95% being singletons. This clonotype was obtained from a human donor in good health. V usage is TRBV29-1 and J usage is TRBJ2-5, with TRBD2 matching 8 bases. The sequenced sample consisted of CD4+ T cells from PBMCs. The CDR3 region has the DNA TGCAGCGTTGACCGGGAGGGCGGAGAGACCCAGTACTTC. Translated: CSVDREGGETQYF.